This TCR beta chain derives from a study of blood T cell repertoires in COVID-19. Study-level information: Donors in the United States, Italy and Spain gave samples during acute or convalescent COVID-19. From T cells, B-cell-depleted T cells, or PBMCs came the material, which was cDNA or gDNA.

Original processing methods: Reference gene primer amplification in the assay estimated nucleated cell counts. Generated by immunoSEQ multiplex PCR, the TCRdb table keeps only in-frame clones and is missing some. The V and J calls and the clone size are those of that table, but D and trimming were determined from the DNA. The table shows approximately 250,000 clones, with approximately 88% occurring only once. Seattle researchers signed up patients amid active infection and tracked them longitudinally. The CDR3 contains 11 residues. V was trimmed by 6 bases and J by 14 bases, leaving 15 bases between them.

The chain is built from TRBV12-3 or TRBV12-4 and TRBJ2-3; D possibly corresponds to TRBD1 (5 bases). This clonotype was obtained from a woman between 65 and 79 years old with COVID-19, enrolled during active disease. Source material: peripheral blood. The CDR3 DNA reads TGTGCCAGCAGCCAGGGTAGCACTTCGTATTTT. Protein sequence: CASSQGSTSYF.